This entry concerns a single T cell receptor beta chain. The antigen is undetermined. CDR3 length: 20 amino acids. Germline V gives CDR1 ENHRY, CDR2 SYGVKD. Trimming cost V 3 bases and J 6 bases; bases outside gene matches: 20. This specimen belongs to a study of T cells after posttransplantation cyclophosphamide. TCRdb keeps only in-frame clones here, not all; method: immunoSEQ multiplex PCR. The data show 20,000 to 30,000 clones, with about 84% seen just once and approximately 6.5% held by the top ten. The study's findings and limits: Donor-recipient repertoire similarity was low at 1-2 months, rising over year one.

The chain couples TRBV10-3 to TRBJ1-1; the match to TRBD1 covers 12 bases. Source material: PBMCs. This clonotype was sampled from a woman in her sixties with a blood cancer, CMV-positive, and with a related stem cell donor. The CDR3 loop reads CAISDPPGTGGTRGIAEAFF. The CDR3, as DNA: TGTGCCATCAGTGACCCACCCGGGACAGGGGGCACTCGAGGAATCGCTGAAGCTTTCTTT.